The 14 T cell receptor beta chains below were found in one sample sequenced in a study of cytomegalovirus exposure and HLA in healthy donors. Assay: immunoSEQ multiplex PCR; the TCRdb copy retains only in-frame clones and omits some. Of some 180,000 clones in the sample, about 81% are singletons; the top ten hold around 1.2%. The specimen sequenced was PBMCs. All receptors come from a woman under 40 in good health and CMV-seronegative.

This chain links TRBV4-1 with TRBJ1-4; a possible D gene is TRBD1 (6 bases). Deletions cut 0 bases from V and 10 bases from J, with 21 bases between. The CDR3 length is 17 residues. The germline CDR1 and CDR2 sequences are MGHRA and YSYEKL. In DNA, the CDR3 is TGCGCCAGCAGCCAAGAAACAAGGAACAGGGCGAGGGGAAAACTGTTTTTT. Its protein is CASSQETRNRARGKLFF.

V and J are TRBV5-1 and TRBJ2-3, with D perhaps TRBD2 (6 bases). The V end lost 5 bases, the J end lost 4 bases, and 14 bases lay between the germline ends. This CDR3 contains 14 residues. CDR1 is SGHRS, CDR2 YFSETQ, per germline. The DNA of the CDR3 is TGCGCCAGCAGTCTAGCGCAGGAGGCAGATACGCAGTATTTT. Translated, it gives CASSLAQEADTQYF.

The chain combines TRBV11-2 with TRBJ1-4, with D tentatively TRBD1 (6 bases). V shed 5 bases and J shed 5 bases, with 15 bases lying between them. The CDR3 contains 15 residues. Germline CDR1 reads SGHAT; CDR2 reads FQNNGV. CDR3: CASSNRQVLNEKLFF. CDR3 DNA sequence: TGTGCCAGCAGCAATCGACAGGTGCTAAATGAAAAACTGTTTTTT.

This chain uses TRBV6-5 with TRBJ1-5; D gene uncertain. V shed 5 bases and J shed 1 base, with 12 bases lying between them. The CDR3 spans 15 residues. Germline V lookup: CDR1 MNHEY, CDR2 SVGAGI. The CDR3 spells CASSPERASNQPQHF. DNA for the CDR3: TGTGCCAGCAGTCCCGAGAGGGCAAGCAATCAGCCCCAGCATTTT.

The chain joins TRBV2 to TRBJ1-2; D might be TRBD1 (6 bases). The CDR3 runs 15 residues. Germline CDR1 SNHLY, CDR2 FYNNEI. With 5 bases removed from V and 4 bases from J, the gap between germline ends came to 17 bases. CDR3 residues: CASSLAGDASYGYTF. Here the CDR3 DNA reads TGTGCCAGCAGTCTTGCAGGGGATGCTAGCTATGGCTACACCTTC.

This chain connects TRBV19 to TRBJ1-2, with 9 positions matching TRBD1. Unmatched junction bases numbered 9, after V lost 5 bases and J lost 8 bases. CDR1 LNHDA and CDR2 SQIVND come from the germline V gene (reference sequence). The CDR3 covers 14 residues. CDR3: CASSSVDRGVGYTF. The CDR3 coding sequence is TGTGCCAGTAGTTCCGTTGACAGGGGGGTCGGCTACACCTTC.

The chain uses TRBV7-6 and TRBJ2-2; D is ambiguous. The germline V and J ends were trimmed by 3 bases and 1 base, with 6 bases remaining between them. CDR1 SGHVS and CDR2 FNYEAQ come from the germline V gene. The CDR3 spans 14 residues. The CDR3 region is CASSLRQNTGELFF. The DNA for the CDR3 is TGTGCCAGCAGCTTGCGACAGAACACCGGGGAGCTGTTTTTT.

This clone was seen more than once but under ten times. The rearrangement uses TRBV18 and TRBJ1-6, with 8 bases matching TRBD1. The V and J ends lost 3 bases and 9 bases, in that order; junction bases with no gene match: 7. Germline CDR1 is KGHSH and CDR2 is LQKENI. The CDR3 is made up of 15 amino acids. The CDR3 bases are TGTGCCAGCTCACCGGCGACAGGGGAGGTTTCACCCCTCCACTTT. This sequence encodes CASSPATGEVSPLHF.

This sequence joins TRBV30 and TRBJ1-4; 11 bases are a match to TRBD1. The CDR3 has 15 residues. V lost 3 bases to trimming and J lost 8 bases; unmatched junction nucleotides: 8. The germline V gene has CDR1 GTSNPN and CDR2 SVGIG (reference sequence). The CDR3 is CAWSLLGTGGEKLFF. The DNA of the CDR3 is TGTGCCTGGAGCCTACTCGGGACAGGGGGAGAAAAACTGTTTTTT.

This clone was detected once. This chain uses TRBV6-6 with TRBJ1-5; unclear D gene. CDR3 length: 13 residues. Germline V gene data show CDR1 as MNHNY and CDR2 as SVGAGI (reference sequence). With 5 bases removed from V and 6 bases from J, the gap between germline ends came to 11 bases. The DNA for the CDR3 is TGTGCCAGCAGTCCCCCTGCGAGTCAGCCCCAGCATTTT. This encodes CASSPPASQPQHF.

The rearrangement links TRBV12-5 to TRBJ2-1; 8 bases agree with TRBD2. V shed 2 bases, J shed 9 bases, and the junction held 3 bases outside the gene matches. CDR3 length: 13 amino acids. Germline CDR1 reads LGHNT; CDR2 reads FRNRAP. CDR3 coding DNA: TGTGCTAGTGGTTTGAGCGGGGGCGCTGAGCAGTTCTTC. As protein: CASGLSGGAEQFF.

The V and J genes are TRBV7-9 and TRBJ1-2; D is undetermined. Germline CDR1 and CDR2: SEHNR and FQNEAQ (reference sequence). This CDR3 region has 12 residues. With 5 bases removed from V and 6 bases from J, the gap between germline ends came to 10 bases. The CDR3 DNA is TGTGCCAGCAGCGCGGCGGCCAATGGCTACACCTTC. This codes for CASSAAANGYTF.

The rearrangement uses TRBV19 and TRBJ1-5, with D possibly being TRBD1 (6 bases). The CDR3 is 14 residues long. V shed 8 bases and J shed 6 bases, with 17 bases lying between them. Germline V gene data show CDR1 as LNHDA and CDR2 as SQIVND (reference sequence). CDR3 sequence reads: CASEATQGSQPQHF. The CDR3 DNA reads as TGTGCCAGTGAAGCGACGCAGGGGAGTCAGCCCCAGCATTTT.

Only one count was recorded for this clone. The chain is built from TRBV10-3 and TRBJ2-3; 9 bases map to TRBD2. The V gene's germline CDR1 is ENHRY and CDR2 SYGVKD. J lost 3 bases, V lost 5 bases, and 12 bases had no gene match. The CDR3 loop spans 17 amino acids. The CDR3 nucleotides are TGTGCCATCAGTCCCACGACCGGGACTAGCTCGACAGATACGCAGTATTTT. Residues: CAISPTTGTSSTDTQYF.